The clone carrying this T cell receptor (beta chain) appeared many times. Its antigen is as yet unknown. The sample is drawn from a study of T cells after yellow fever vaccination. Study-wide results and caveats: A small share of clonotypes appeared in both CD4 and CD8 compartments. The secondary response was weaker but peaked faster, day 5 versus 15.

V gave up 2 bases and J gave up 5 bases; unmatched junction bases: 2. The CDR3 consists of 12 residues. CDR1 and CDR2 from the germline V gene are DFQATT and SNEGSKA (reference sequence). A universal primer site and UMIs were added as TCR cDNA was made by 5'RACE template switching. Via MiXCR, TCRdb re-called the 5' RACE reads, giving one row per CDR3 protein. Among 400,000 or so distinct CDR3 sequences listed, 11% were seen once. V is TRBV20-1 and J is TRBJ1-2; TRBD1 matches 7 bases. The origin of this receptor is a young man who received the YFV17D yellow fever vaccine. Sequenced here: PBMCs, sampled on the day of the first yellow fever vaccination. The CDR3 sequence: CSARNRGYGYTF. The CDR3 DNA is TGCAGTGCTAGAAACAGGGGATATGGCTACACCTTC.